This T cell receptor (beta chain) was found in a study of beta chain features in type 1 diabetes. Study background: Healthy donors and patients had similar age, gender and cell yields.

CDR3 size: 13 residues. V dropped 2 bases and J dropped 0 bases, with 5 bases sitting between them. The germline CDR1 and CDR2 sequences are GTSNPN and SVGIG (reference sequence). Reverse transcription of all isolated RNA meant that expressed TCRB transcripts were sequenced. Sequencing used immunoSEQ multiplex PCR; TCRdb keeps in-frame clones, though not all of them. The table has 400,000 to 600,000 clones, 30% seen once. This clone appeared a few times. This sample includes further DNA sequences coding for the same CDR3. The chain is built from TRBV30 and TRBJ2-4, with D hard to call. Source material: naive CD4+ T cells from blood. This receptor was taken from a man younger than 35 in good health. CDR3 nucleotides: TGTGCCTGGAGTAGACTAGCCAAAAACATTCAGTACTTC. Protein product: CAWSRLAKNIQYF.